A selection of T cell receptor beta chains follows, all from one sample in a study of early T cells in non-severe SARS-CoV-2 infection. Using its own MiXCR run on the 5' RACE reads, TCRdb lists one record per CDR3 protein. This table holds roughly 68,000 distinct CDR3 sequences, about 4.9% found once. Sequenced material: whole blood. These receptors were collected from an adult who was a healthcare worker with PCR-confirmed SARS-CoV-2 infection or an uninfected control (not recorded which). CDR3s include the opening cysteine and the closing phenylalanine or tryptophan. A D gene is named only where the DNA matches it firmly. Rows may omit the clone size; those that give it use once, few, many or a size class.

v_gene,j_gene,abundance,d_gene,CDR3nt,CDR3aa
TRBV25-1,TRBJ2-2,few,NA,TGTGCCAGCAGTGAATCCACAGGGTCCGGGGAGCTGTTTTTT,CASSESTGSGELFF
TRBV6-6,TRBJ2-2,many,TRBD1,TGTGCCAGCAGCACAGGGGGCTACACCGGGGAGCTGTTTTTT,CASSTGGYTGELFF
TRBV20-1,TRBJ2-7,many,TRBD1,TGCAGTGCTAGAGTCTACGGGACAGGGGGCAACGAGCAGTACTTC,CSARVYGTGGNEQYF
TRBV7-2,TRBJ2-5,many,TRBD1,TGTGCCAGCAGCTTAGACAGGGGCGTAGAGACCCAGTACTTC,CASSLDRGVETQYF
TRBV20-1,TRBJ1-2,many,NA,TGCAGTGCTAATAGAGGGGGGATAAGCTATGGCTACACCTTC,CSANRGGISYGYTF
TRBV20-1,TRBJ2-3,many,TRBD2,TGCAGTGCCAGTCAGCTAGCGGCCAACACAGATACGCAGTATTTT,CSASQLAANTDTQYF
TRBV27,TRBJ1-6,once,TRBD1,TGTGCCAGCAGTTACAGGGGGACCAATTCACCCCTCCACTTT,CASSYRGTNSPLHF
TRBV7-3,TRBJ1-1,many,NA,TGTGCCAGCAGCTCTGACAGCATGAACACTGAAGCTTTCTTT,CASSSDSMNTEAFF
TRBV3-1,TRBJ2-1,few,NA,TGTGCCAGCAGCCAAGTTCTAGCTAGCAATGAGCAGTTCTTC,CASSQVLASNEQFF
TRBV29-1,TRBJ1-2,many,NA,TGCAGCGTTGTTCCGCTGGGGGTCGACTATGGCTACACCTTC,CSVVPLGVDYGYTF
TRBV20-1,TRBJ1-1,few,NA,TGCAGCGCCAGTGGGATCTTGAACACTGAAGCTTTCTTT,CSASGILNTEAFF
TRBV28,TRBJ1-2,many,TRBD1,TGTGCCAGCAGTCCTACGACAGGGGGCACCTATGGCTACACCTTC,CASSPTTGGTYGYTF
TRBV7-2,TRBJ2-2,many,TRBD2,TGTGCCAGCAGCTTCTCCCGGGCGGGAGGGGGAAACGGGGAGCTGTTTTTT,CASSFSRAGGGNGELFF
TRBV4-2,TRBJ1-1,NA,NA,TGTGCCAGCAGCCAAGAACATTTAGAGAGGAGCCCCTTCCCAAACACTGAAGCTTTCTTT,CASSQEHLERSPFPNTEAFF
TRBV10-1,TRBJ2-5,many,NA,TGCGCCAGCAGCGAGAGGAAGGGGTCGGAGACCCAGTACTTC,CASSERKGSETQYF
TRBV18,TRBJ2-1,NA,TRBD2,TGTGCCAGCTCACCCCTGCCAGCGGGGACTAACAATGAGCAGTTCTTC,CASSPLPAGTNNEQFF
TRBV12-3/TRBV12-4,TRBJ1-2,few,NA,TGTGCCAGCAGTTGGGGGCACATTACTGGCTACACCTTC,CASSWGHITGYTF
TRBV5-1,TRBJ2-2,many,NA,TGCGCCAGCAGCGCACACAGAGGGCCGGGGGAGCTGTTTTTT,CASSAHRGPGELFF
TRBV6-2/TRBV6-3,TRBJ2-7,many,NA,TGTGCCAGCAGTTACTCAAATGGGCCTGGTCTAGTACCCTACGAGCAGTACTTC,CASSYSNGPGLVPYEQYF
TRBV20-1,TRBJ2-7,few,NA,TGCAGTGCTGGATCTGGTGTATGGGCCCGGGGTGGCGAGCAGTACTTC,CSAGSGVWARGGEQYF
TRBV27,TRBJ1-5,many,TRBD1,TGTGCCAGCAGTTCACGGACAGGGGGCTTTTCGGGTCAGCCCCAGCATTTT,CASSSRTGGFSGQPQHF
TRBV18,TRBJ2-5,few,NA,TGTGCCAGCTCACCATTACCCATCCAAGAGACCCAGTACTTC,CASSPLPIQETQYF
TRBV10-3,TRBJ2-5,many,TRBD1,TGTGCCATCAGTGAGGGACAGGGATACCAAGAGACCCAGTACTTC,CAISEGQGYQETQYF
TRBV10-2,TRBJ2-7,many,NA,TGCGCCAGCAGTATATCAGGGCGCGCCTACGAGCAGTACTTC,CASSISGRAYEQYF
TRBV6-5,TRBJ2-4,few,NA,TGTGCCAGCAGTTACTCGAAAGGGTCCAAAAACATTCAGTACTTC,CASSYSKGSKNIQYF
TRBV27,TRBJ2-7,many,NA,TGTGCCAGCAGTTTTAAAGGGGGCTCCTACGAGCAGTACTTC,CASSFKGGSYEQYF
TRBV2,TRBJ2-1,NA,NA,TGTGCCAGCAGTGAAGGGACAGGAGGGGATGGCTTC,CASSEGTGGDGF
TRBV7-2,TRBJ2-3,few,NA,TGTGCCAGCAGCCCCGGGACTCTCGGAGATACGCAGTATTTT,CASSPGTLGDTQYF
TRBV5-1,TRBJ2-3,NA,NA,TGCGCCAGCAGCTTGCCCGGGGGTGCAGATACGCAGTATTTT,CASSLPGGADTQYF
TRBV2,TRBJ1-6,many,NA,TGTGCCAGCAGTGATCCCCAGGACCTAAGAGGGGGTAATTCACCCCTCCACTTT,CASSDPQDLRGGNSPLHF
TRBV20-1,TRBJ1-2,many,TRBD1,TGCAGTGCTCCGGGACAGATCTATGGCTACACCTTC,CSAPGQIYGYTF
TRBV19,TRBJ2-1,many,TRBD2,TGTGCCAGTAGTGCGGGACTACCGTACAATGAGCAGTTCTTC,CASSAGLPYNEQFF
TRBV10-3,TRBJ2-3,many,NA,TGTGCCACCGCCGGGGTCGAAGATACGCAGTATTTT,CATAGVEDTQYF
TRBV5-1,TRBJ1-2,few,NA,TGCGCCAGCAGCTTGGAGGTAACGGATTATGGCTACACCTTC,CASSLEVTDYGYTF
TRBV11-3,TRBJ2-3,many,TRBD1,TGTGCCAGCAGCAGTAGCCGACAGGGACCCACAGATACGCAGTATTTT,CASSSSRQGPTDTQYF
TRBV20-1,TRBJ2-3,many,NA,TGCAGTGCTAGGGGACGGGGGTTCGATGATACGCAGTATTTT,CSARGRGFDDTQYF
TRBV19,TRBJ2-1,many,NA,TGTGCCAGTAAAGGGGGTGGCAATGAGCAGTTCTTC,CASKGGGNEQFF
TRBV19,TRBJ2-1,few,NA,TGTGCCAGTAGTATGGCAGGGGGGAATGAGCAGTTCTTC,CASSMAGGNEQFF
TRBV7-9,TRBJ2-1,many,NA,TGTGCCAGCAGTGGACTTCCCAATGAGCAGTTCTTC,CASSGLPNEQFF
TRBV6-6,TRBJ1-3,NA,NA,TGTGCCAGCAGAACACAAGGGAGGGCCATATATTTT,CASRTQGRAIYF
TRBV7-6,TRBJ2-1,many,NA,TGTGCCAGCAGCTTAGACAGTTACAATGAGCAGTTCTTC,CASSLDSYNEQFF
TRBV7-3,TRBJ1-1,many,NA,TGTGCCAGCAAATCAATGGGGGGAAACTCTGAAGCTTTCTTT,CASKSMGGNSEAFF
TRBV7-2,TRBJ2-5,NA,NA,TGTGCCAGCAGCTTATTACTAGTGGAGACCCAGTACTTC,CASSLLLVETQYF
TRBV20-1,TRBJ1-1,NA,NA,TGCAGTGCTATGACAGTAACTGAAGCTTTCTTT,CSAMTVTEAFF
TRBV7-9,TRBJ2-7,many,NA,TGTGCCAGCAGCTCCGACCTTAACAGGCGAGAGGCCTACGAGCAGTACTTC,CASSSDLNRREAYEQYF
TRBV7-2,TRBJ2-6,few,TRBD1,TGTGCCAGCAGCCTCCCGACAGGGCCAACTGGGGCCAACGTCCTGACTTTC,CASSLPTGPTGANVLTF
TRBV2,TRBJ2-3,many,NA,TGTGCCAGCACTTTCAATCAGAACACAGATACGCAGTATTTT,CASTFNQNTDTQYF
TRBV6-5,TRBJ1-5,many,NA,TGTGCCAGCAGTTACGGCAGGGGACGCAATCAGCCCCAGCATTTT,CASSYGRGRNQPQHF
TRBV7-2,TRBJ2-3,many,NA,TGTGCCAGCAGCTATTCGGGGGGCCGGGATACGCAGTATTTT,CASSYSGGRDTQYF
TRBV20-1,TRBJ2-3,many,TRBD2,TGCAGTGCTAGGTTGCCGTGGACTAGCGGTAGCACAGATACGCAGTATTTT,CSARLPWTSGSTDTQYF
TRBV19,TRBJ1-5,many,NA,TGTGCCAGTAGTATAGTCCTGACGGGCGGCAATCAGCCCCAGCATTTT,CASSIVLTGGNQPQHF
TRBV7-8,TRBJ1-2,few,TRBD1,TGTGCCAGCAGCCCAGGGGGCGGGGGGGCTGGCTATGGCTACACCTTC,CASSPGGGGAGYGYTF
TRBV3-1,TRBJ2-3,many,NA,TGTGCCAGCAGCCAAAACCGAGTCGCGGGGAGAAAAGATACGCAGTATTTT,CASSQNRVAGRKDTQYF
TRBV12-3/TRBV12-4,TRBJ2-1,many,TRBD2,TGTGCCAGCAGACAGAGAACCCCTAGCGGAGGATACAATGAGCAGTTCTTC,CASRQRTPSGGYNEQFF
TRBV10-3,TRBJ2-7,many,NA,TGTGCCATCAGTGGTTCCTACGAGCAGTACTTC,CAISGSYEQYF